This T cell receptor beta chain stems from a study of blood T cell repertoires in COVID-19. Looking at the study overall: Acute and convalescent COVID-19 samples came from the United States, Italy and Spain. The cDNA or gDNA used as material had been derived from T cells, B-cell-depleted T cells, or PBMCs.

Per the study methods: Amplified reference gene primers provided the basis for estimating nucleated cell counts. The repertoire was sequenced with immunoSEQ multiplex PCR; TCRdb's copy has only in-frame clones and lacks some. V and J calls and clone size come straight from that table; D and trimming were deduced from the DNA. This table holds 45,000 to 55,000 clones, 70% to 90% found once. In germline, CDR1 is SGHTA, CDR2 FQGTGA. CDR3 length: 14 amino acids. V gave up 2 bases and J gave up 2 bases, with 10 bases separating them. Specimen: peripheral blood. The origin of this receptor is a human donor in a cohort sampled during active COVID-19. The V gene is TRBV7-3, the J gene TRBJ2-7; TRBD1 is a possible D gene (6 bases). CDR3 loop: CASSLDTGPYEQYF. As DNA, the CDR3 is TGTGCCAGCAGCTTAGACACAGGGCCCTACGAGCAGTACTTC.